This T cell receptor beta chain comes out of a study of T cell responses to AZD1222 COVID-19 vaccine. Study-level findings and limits: Sampled repertoires all dated from after the peak T cell response.

This clone was found once. Its antigen is not identified. Libraries were prepared by immunoSEQ multiplex PCR; TCRdb keeps only in-frame clonotypes and omits some of them. There are about 82,000 clones in the sample; 70% to 90% occur only once, and approximately 5.8% lies in the top ten. Trimming cost V 2 bases and J 5 bases, with 16 bases left between them. The CDR3 has 15 residues. CDR1 is SGDLS, CDR2 YYNGEE, per germline. Sample: peripheral blood, taken on day 0 of AZD1222 vaccination. The chain carries TRBV9 and TRBJ1-1; maybe TRBD1 (6 bases). This clonotype was obtained from an adult in good health. This chain's CDR3 is CASSVTTGRRTEAFF. As DNA, the CDR3 is TGTGCCAGCAGCGTGACCACAGGGAGGAGGACTGAAGCTTTCTTT.